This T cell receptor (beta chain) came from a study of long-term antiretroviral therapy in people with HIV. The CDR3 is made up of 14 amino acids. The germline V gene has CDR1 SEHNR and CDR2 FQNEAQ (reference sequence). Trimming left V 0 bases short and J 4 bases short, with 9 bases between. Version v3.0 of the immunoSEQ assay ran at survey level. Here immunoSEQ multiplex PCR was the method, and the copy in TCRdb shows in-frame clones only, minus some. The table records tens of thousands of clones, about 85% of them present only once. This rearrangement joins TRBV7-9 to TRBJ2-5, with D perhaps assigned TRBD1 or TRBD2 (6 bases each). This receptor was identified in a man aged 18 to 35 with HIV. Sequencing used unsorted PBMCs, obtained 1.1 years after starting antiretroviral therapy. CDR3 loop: CASSLAGGAETQYF. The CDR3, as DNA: TGTGCCAGCAGCTTAGCGGGGGGCGCAGAGACCCAGTACTTC. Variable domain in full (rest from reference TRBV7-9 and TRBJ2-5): DTGVSQNPRHKITKRGQNVTFRCDPISEHNRLYWYRQTLGQGPEFLTYFQNEAQLEKSRLLSDRFSAERPKGSFSTLEIQRTEQGDSAMYLCASSLAGGAETQYFGPGTRLLVL.